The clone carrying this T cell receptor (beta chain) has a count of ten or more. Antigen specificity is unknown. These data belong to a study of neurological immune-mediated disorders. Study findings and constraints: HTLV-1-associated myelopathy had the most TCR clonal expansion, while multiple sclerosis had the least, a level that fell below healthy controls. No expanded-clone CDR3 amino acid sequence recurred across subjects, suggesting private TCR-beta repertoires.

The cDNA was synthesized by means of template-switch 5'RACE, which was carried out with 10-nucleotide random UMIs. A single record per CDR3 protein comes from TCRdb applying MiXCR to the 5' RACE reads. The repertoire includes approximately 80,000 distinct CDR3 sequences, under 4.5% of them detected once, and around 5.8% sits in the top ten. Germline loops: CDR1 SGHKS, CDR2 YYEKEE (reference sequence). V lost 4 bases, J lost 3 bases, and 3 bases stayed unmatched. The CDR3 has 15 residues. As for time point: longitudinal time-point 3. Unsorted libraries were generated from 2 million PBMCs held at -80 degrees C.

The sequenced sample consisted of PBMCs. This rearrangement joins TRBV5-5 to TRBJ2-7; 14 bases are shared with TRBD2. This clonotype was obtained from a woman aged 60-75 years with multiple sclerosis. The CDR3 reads CASSAGTSGSYEQYF. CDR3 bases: TGTGCCAGCAGCGCAGGGACTAGCGGGAGCTACGAGCAGTACTTC.